These 4 T cell receptor beta chains originate from one sample sequenced in a study of CD8 T cell repertoires and HIV-1 epitope variants. Antigens for these TCRs are unknown. Measured with immunoSEQ multiplex PCR; TCRdb has only the in-frame clones, and not every one. This sample has thousands of clones, with 65% to 70% found just once. Source material: cultured CD8+ T cells derived from PBMCs. Receptor source: a male donor with HIV.

The chain links TRBV9 to TRBJ1-2, with D uncertain. Deletions cut 0 bases from V and 6 bases from J, with 12 bases between. Germline V lookup: CDR1 SGDLS, CDR2 YYNGEE. The CDR3 loop spans 14 amino acids. CDR3 sequence: CASSVVSYLNGYTF. CDR3 bases: TGTGCCAGCAGCGTAGTAAGTTACCTGAATGGCTACACCTTC.

This clone has a single count. The rearrangement uses TRBV28 and TRBJ2-3; D is unclear. The germline V gene encodes CDR1 MDHEN and CDR2 SYDVKM. This CDR3 has 14 residues. Trimming stripped 2 bases from V and 0 bases from J, with 6 bases between. CDR3 region: CASSLIGSTDTQYF. CDR3 DNA: TGTGCCAGCAGTTTAATCGGGAGCACAGATACGCAGTATTTT.

The chain combines TRBV29-1 with TRBJ1-1, with 9 bases aligning to TRBD1. The CDR3 covers 12 residues. Trimming took 4 bases from V and 5 from J; bases not matched to a gene: 2. Germline lookup yields CDR1 SQVTM and CDR2 ANQGSEA. CDR3 region: CSVGTGDTEAFF. The CDR3 nucleotides are TGCAGCGTTGGGACAGGGGATACTGAAGCTTTCTTT.

The rearrangement joins TRBV27 to TRBJ2-1; D not certain. Germline values: CDR1 MNHEY, CDR2 SMNVEV (reference sequence). This CDR3 comprises 13 residues. V gave up 3 bases and J gave up 7 bases, with 10 bases separating them. The CDR3 bases are TGTGCCAGCAGTTTTGAAGGGTGGAATGAGCAGTTCTTC. Its protein is CASSFEGWNEQFF.